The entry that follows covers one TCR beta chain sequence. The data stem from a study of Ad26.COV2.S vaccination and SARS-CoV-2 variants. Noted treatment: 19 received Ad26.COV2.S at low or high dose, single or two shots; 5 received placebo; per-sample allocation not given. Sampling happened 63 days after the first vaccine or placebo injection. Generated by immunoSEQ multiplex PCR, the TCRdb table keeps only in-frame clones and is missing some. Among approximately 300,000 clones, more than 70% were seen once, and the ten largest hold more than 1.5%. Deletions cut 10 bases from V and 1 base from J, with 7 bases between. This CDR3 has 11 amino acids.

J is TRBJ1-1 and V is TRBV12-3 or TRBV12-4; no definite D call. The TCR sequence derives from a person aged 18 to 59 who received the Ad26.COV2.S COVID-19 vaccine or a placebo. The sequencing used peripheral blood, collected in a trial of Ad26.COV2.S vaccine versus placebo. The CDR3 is CATSRNTEAFF. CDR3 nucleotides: TGTGCCACCTCCCGGAACACTGAAGCTTTCTTT.